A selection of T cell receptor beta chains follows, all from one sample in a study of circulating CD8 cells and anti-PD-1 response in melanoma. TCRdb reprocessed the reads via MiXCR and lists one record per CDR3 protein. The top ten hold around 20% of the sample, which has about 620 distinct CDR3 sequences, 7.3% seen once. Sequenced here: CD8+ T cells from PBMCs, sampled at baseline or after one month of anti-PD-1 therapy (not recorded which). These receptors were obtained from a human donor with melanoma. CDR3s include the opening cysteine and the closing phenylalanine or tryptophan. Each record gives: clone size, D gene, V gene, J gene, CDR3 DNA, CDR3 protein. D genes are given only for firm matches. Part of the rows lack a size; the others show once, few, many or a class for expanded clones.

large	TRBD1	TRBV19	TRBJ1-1	TGTGCCAGTAGTATAGACCCCCGGACAGGGGTTGGTGAAGCTTTCTTT	CASSIDPRTGVGEAFF
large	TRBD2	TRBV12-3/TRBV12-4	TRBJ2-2	TGTGCCAGCAGTCCCGCCGGGACTAGCGGGGATTACGGGGAGCTGTTTTTT	CASSPAGTSGDYGELFF
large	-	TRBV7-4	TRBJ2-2	TGTGCCAGCAGCTTTCTCTGGAACACCGGGGAGCTGTTTTTT	CASSFLWNTGELFF
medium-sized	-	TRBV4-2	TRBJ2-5	TGTGCCAGCAGCCTGATTGTCGGGGCATTCCAAGAGACCCAGTACTTC	CASSLIVGAFQETQYF
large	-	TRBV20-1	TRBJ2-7	TGCAGTGCTAGTCCCTGGGCGCCGGAGGGGACCTACGAGCAGTACTTC	CSASPWAPEGTYEQYF
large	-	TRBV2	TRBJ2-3	TGTGCCAGCAGCCCCGACAAGAGAAGCACAGATACGCAGTATTTT	CASSPDKRSTDTQYF
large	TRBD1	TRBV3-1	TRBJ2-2	TGTGCCAGCAAGCTGGGACAGGGCACCGGGGAGCTGTTTTTT	CASKLGQGTGELFF
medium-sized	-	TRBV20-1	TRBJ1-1	TGCAGTGTAAAGCAGCCGGGCGGGGACACTGAAGCTTTCTTT	CSVKQPGGDTEAFF
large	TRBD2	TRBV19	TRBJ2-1	TGTGCCAGTAGCACAGGACTAGCGGGGGGGCGAAATGAGCAGTTCTTC	CASSTGLAGGRNEQFF
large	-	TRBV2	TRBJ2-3	TGTGCCAGCAGAGAGGGACCGGTCACAGATACGCAGTATTTT	CASREGPVTDTQYF
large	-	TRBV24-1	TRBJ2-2	TGTGCCACCAGTGACGCGGGGAGCACCGGGGAGCTGTTTTTT	CATSDAGSTGELFF
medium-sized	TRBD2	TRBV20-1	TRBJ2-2	TGCAGTGTACCGAGGGCTAGCGGGGACACCGGGGAGCTGTTTTTT	CSVPRASGDTGELFF
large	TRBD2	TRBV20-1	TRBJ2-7	TGCAGTGCTTCATCTTCAGCGGGGGGACCCTACGAGCAGTACTTC	CSASSSAGGPYEQYF
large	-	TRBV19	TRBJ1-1	TGTGCCAGTAGTCAGGTCAGGCACACTGAAGCTTTCTTT	CASSQVRHTEAFF
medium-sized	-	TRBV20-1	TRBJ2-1	TGCAGTGCTAGCACCCGGGACGGATGGAACAATGAGCAGTTCTTC	CSASTRDGWNNEQFF
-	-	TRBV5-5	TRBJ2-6	TGTGCCAGCAGCTTGAGGCGCTCTGGGGCCAACGTCCTGACTTTC	CASSLRRSGANVLTF
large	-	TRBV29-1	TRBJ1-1	TGCAGCGTTAAGGTTCCCTTGAACACTGAAGCTTTCTTT	CSVKVPLNTEAFF
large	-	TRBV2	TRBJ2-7	TGTGCCAGCAGTGGGACACCCTACGAGCAGTACTTC	CASSGTPYEQYF
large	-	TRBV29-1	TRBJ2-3	TGCAGCGTTGAAAGTCCTGGGGGCAGAAGCACAGATACGCAGTATTTT	CSVESPGGRSTDTQYF
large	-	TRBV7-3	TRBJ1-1	TGTGCCAGCAGCAAGGAGGTGAACACTGAAGCTTTCTTT	CASSKEVNTEAFF
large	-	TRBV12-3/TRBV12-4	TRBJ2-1	TGTGCCAGCAGTTTCATAAATGAGCAGTTCTTC	CASSFINEQFF
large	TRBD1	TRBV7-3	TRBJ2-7	TGTGCCAGCAGCCAGGCAGGGGGCGGGTCCTACGAGCAGTACTTC	CASSQAGGGSYEQYF
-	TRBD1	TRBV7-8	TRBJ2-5	TGTGCCAGCAGCCTGGACCTAGGGACAGCGCAAGAGACCCAGTACTTC	CASSLDLGTAQETQYF
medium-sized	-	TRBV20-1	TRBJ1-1	TGCAGTGCTAGAGGGGAATGGGGGACTGAAGCTTTCTTT	CSARGEWGTEAFF
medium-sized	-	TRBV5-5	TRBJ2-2	TGTGCCAGCAGTCACCAGGCCGGGGAGCTGTTTTTT	CASSHQAGELFF
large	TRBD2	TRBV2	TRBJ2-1	TGTGCCGGAAGCCCTGCGCGGGGGATGAATGAGCAGTTCTTC	CAGSPARGMNEQFF
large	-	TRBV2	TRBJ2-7	TGTGCCAGCAGCAATCAATACGAGCAGTACTTC	CASSNQYEQYF
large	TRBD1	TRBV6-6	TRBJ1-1	TGTGCCAGCAGGCTACAGGGGCGGGCTGAAGCTTTCTTT	CASRLQGRAEAFF
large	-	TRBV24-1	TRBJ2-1	TGTGCCACCAGTGATACAAGCTCCTACAATGAGCAGTTCTTC	CATSDTSSYNEQFF
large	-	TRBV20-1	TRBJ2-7	TGCAGTGCTAGCGGGGGCCTTACCTACGAGCAGTACTTC	CSASGGLTYEQYF
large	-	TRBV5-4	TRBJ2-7	TGTGCCAGCAGCTTTAAAGGGATCTACGAGCAGTACTTC	CASSFKGIYEQYF